This T cell receptor (beta chain) was documented in a study of control samples from healthy donors and cancer patients. Using immunoSEQ multiplex PCR, the repertoire was profiled, and TCRdb retains in-frame clones only, with some absent. Here the sample table reports 150,000 to 200,000 clones. Germline loops: CDR1 SNHLY, CDR2 FYNNEI. Between the trimmed V and J ends, which lost 6 bases and 4 bases, there was a span of 13 bases. The CDR3 is 14 residues long. This clonotype originated in a woman younger than 45 in good health. Sequencing used blood. The gene calls are TRBV2 and TRBJ1-5, with D unclear. The CDR3 nucleotides are TGTGCCAGCAGGGATGCCGGACGGAATCAGCCCCAGCATTTT. It is translated as CASRDAGRNQPQHF.